These 24 T cell receptor beta chains were all obtained from the same sample, sequenced in a study of identical twins. TCRdb passed the 5' RACE reads through MiXCR, listing each CDR3 protein once. This sample yields about 210,000 distinct CDR3 sequences, of which about a tenth are seen a single time; around 5.1% belongs to the top ten. The sequencing sample was made of memory (CD45RO+) T cells sorted from blood. The receptors were gathered from a woman younger than 35 in good health.

The V gene is TRBV30, the J gene TRBJ1-1; weak D call: TRBD1 (5 bases). V was cut by 4 bases and J by 6 bases, with 12 bases left in between. The CDR3 is 12 residues long. Germline CDR1 GTSNPN, CDR2 SVGIG (reference sequence). The CDR3 region is CAWNRDGAEAFF. In DNA form, the CDR3 reads TGTGCCTGGAATAGGGACGGCGCTGAAGCTTTCTTT.

This chain connects TRBV9 to TRBJ1-2, with no clear D. With 0 bases removed from V and 3 bases from J, the gap between germline ends came to 12 bases. The CDR3 runs 15 residues. Germline loops: CDR1 SGDLS, CDR2 YYNGEE. The CDR3 here is CASSVEGTEDYGYTF. CDR3 nucleotide sequence: TGTGCCAGCAGCGTAGAGGGTACAGAGGACTATGGCTACACCTTC.

This chain uses TRBV7-9 with TRBJ2-3; D gene ambiguous. The CDR3 contains 13 residues. V gave up 8 bases and J gave up 2 bases, with 11 bases separating them. Germline lookup yields CDR1 SEHNR and CDR2 FQNEAQ (reference sequence). The DNA of the CDR3 is TGTGCCAGCGAAGCCCCCAACACAGATACGCAGTATTTT. This encodes CASEAPNTDTQYF.

This clonotype has at least ten counts. V usage is TRBV12-5 and J usage is TRBJ2-4; 10 nucleotides match TRBD1. Germline CDR1 and CDR2: LGHNT and FRNRAP. J lost 0 bases, V lost 6 bases, and 14 bases had no gene match. The CDR3 is made up of 19 amino acids. CDR3 loop: CASGPGQGGGNIAKNIQYF. The CDR3 coding sequence is TGTGCTAGTGGCCCCGGACAGGGGGGGGGCAATATAGCCAAAAACATTCAGTACTTC.

This clonotype has only a few counts. The chain's CDR3 is CASSWSYNEQFF. CDR3 in DNA: TGTGCCAGCAGCTGGTCCTACAATGAGCAGTTCTTC. This chain joins TRBV3-1 and TRBJ2-1, with D unclear. The germline V gene has CDR1 LGHDT and CDR2 YNNKEL (reference sequence). The CDR3 length is 12 residues. V gave up 5 bases and J gave up 1 base, with 3 bases separating them.

The chain couples TRBV7-9 to TRBJ1-2; D is ambiguous. Between the trimmed V and J ends, which lost 3 bases and 4 bases, there was a span of 12 bases. The CDR3 totals 14 residues. Germline-derived CDR1 and CDR2 are SEHNR and FQNEAQ (reference sequence). CDR3 region: CASSFGQTFYGYTF. CDR3 DNA sequence: TGTGCCAGCAGCTTTGGGCAGACATTCTATGGCTACACCTTC.

The chain couples TRBV5-4 to TRBJ1-2; perhaps TRBD1 as D (6 bases). The germline V gene has CDR1 SGHNT and CDR2 YYREEE (reference sequence). Trimming pared 1 base from V and 4 bases from J, leaving 14 bases between. The CDR3 loop spans 15 amino acids. CDR3 loop: CASSLFAGVSYGYTF. DNA for the CDR3: TGTGCCAGCAGCTTGTTCGCAGGGGTGAGCTATGGCTACACCTTC.

This clonotype was recorded at least ten times. The chain is built from TRBV29-1 and TRBJ2-6; D is unresolved. V lost 3 bases and J lost 3, with 3 bases in between. The CDR3 has 12 residues. CDR1 is SQVTM, CDR2 ANQGSEA, per germline. CDR3 residues: CSVDDGANVLTF. CDR3 DNA sequence: TGCAGCGTTGACGATGGGGCCAACGTCCTGACTTTC.

This clonotype was detected only a few times. The CDR3 DNA sequence: TGTGCCAGCACCAAAGCTCAGGGGAACTATGGCTACACCTTC. It is translated as CASTKAQGNYGYTF. V is TRBV9 and J is TRBJ1-2; possibly TRBD1 for D (6 bases). The CDR3 has 14 residues. Germline assignment: CDR1 SGDLS and CDR2 YYNGEE. The V gene lost 6 bases and the J gene lost 2 bases, with 14 bases spanning the gap.

This clonotype was detected only a few times. This sequence joins TRBV6-1 and TRBJ2-1, with 8 bases that match TRBD1. V lost 6 bases and J lost 7; bases outside the gene matches: 8. Germline V gene lookup returns CDR1 MNHNS and CDR2 SASEGT. CDR3 length: 14 amino acids. The CDR3 DNA sequence: TGTGCCAGCAGCGATCAGGGGGCCAAGAATGAGCAGTTCTTC. Amino acid sequence: CASSDQGAKNEQFF.

This clonotype showed up many times. CDR3 sequence (DNA): TGCGCCAGCAGTGACGACCCAAGCACAGATACGCAGTATTTT. Its protein is CASSDDPSTDTQYF. The J gene is TRBJ2-3, the V gene TRBV5-1; D ambiguous. Germline V CDR1 and CDR2: SGHRS, YFSETQ. V lost 5 bases, J lost 0 bases, and 10 bases lay in between. The CDR3 loop spans 14 amino acids.

This clonotype was seen at least ten times. The chain recombines TRBV20-1 with TRBJ2-1, with a weak D call TRBD2 (6 bases). There are 16 residues in the CDR3. Trimming shortened V by 1 base and J by 9 bases, and 22 bases separated the two germline ends. Germline lookup yields CDR1 DFQATT and CDR2 SNEGSKA (reference sequence). This chain's CDR3 is CSARVRGAGPTGEQFF. The CDR3 DNA follows: TGCAGTGCTAGAGTGAGAGGTGCGGGGCCCACCGGTGAGCAGTTCTTC.

The chain links TRBV12-3 or TRBV12-4 to TRBJ2-7; tentatively, D is TRBD1 or TRBD2 (5 bases each). This CDR3 spans 14 amino acids. The V end was cut by 5 bases, the J end by 2 bases, with 13 bases between. The CDR3, as DNA: TGTGCCAGCAGTGCCGGGACGGCAACCTACGAGCAGTACTTC. This translates into CASSAGTATYEQYF.

There are many counts of this clonotype. The J gene is TRBJ1-2, the V gene TRBV5-1, with no clear D. This CDR3 region has 13 residues. The germline CDR1 and CDR2 sequences are SGHRS and YFSETQ. Trimming cost V 0 bases and J 4 bases, with 7 bases left between them. CDR3 sequence (DNA): TGCGCCAGCAGCTTGGAGTGGAGCTATGGCTACACCTTC. Residues: CASSLEWSYGYTF.

There are a few counts of this clonotype. The chain is built from TRBV3-1 and TRBJ1-1; D is perhaps TRBD1 (5 bases). CDR3 length: 14 residues. Trimming took 5 bases from V and 3 from J, leaving 13 bases between them. The germline gives CDR1 LGHDT, CDR2 YNNKEL (reference sequence). The CDR3 bases are TGTGCCAGCAGCGGTACCTCAGGGTACACTGAAGCTTTCTTT. Its translation: CASSGTSGYTEAFF.

This clonotype was observed at least ten times. The CDR3 DNA follows: TGTGCCAGCAGTTTTGGCCTAGCGGGTCGGGGTGAGCAGTTCTTC. It codes for CASSFGLAGRGEQFF. The V call is TRBV12-3 or TRBV12-4, the J call TRBJ2-1, with 8 nucleotides matching TRBD2. This CDR3 has 15 amino acids. V lost 3 bases and J lost 9; bases outside the gene matches: 10.

This sequence joins TRBV20-1 and TRBJ1-2, with TRBD1 identical over 10 bases. Germline V gene data show CDR1 as DFQATT and CDR2 as SNEGSKA (reference sequence). After removal of 6 bases from V and 8 bases from J, the junction contained 12 bases not matched to a gene. The CDR3 is 14 amino acids. The CDR3 DNA sequence: TGCAGTGCAAACGACAGGGGGCGCCTATGGGGCTACACCTTC. Encoded protein: CSANDRGRLWGYTF.

The J gene is TRBJ2-1, the V gene TRBV7-9; possibly TRBD2 for D (6 bases). Germline-derived CDR1 and CDR2 are SEHNR and FQNEAQ (reference sequence). V gave up 3 bases and J gave up 4 bases, with 16 bases separating them. CDR3 length equals 16 residues. The CDR3 bases are TGTGCCAGCAGCTTGTCGGGACTGCCGCGATACAATGAGCAGTTCTTC. This encodes CASSLSGLPRYNEQFF.

This clonotype was seen a few times. V is TRBV7-8 and J is TRBJ1-2; D unresolved. Germline values: CDR1 SGHVS, CDR2 FQNEAQ. The CDR3 consists of 14 residues. V was clipped by 4 bases and J by 2 bases, with 11 bases between them. The CDR3 DNA follows: TGTGCCAGCAGCTCGTTAGGCACCAACTATGGCTACACCTTC. Translation: CASSSLGTNYGYTF.

This clonotype was seen at least ten times. CDR3 bases: TGCGCCAGCAGCTTTTCCGGGGGGCCTCGAGAGACCCAGTACTTC. Its protein product is CASSFSGGPRETQYF. This sequence joins TRBV5-1 and TRBJ2-5, with D perhaps matching TRBD2 (7 bases). The germline gives CDR1 SGHRS, CDR2 YFSETQ. This CDR3 has 15 amino acids. Trimming cost V 2 bases and J 4 bases, with 15 bases left between them.

In this sample, this clonotype turned up a few times. This chain uses TRBV20-1 with TRBJ2-7, with TRBD1 matching over 10 bases. V lost 0 bases, J lost 7 bases, and 9 bases stayed unmatched. The CDR3 extends over 15 amino acids. Germline V gene data show CDR1 as DFQATT and CDR2 as SNEGSKA (reference sequence). The CDR3 loop reads CSARDLGTGVVEQYF. The CDR3 DNA reads as TGCAGTGCTAGAGATCTAGGGACAGGGGTGGTAGAGCAGTACTTC.

This clonotype was recorded a few times. For the CDR3, the DNA is TGCAGTGCTAGACCTATACTCAGGGGCGGCTACGAGCAGTACTTC. The encoded protein is CSARPILRGGYEQYF. The rearrangement links TRBV20-1 to TRBJ2-7; a weak D match, TRBD1 (6 bases). V was trimmed by 2 bases and J by 3 bases, leaving 17 bases between them. CDR1 is DFQATT, CDR2 SNEGSKA, per germline (reference sequence). The CDR3 length is 15 residues.

In regard to this clonotype: At one end, the junction sequence differs from germline, possibly due to a read error. V gene TRBV12-3 or TRBV12-4 combines with J gene TRBJ2-1; TRBD2 matches 12 bases. The CDR3 is 19 amino acids. DNA for the CDR3: TGTGCCATCAGTTTAGTTAGAAGGGGGCTAGCGGGAGGGAGGTATGAGCAGTTCTTC. Its translation is CAISLVRRGLAGGRYEQFF.

This clonotype was observed a handful of times. The rearrangement links TRBV6-1 to TRBJ1-4; a possible D gene is TRBD1 (5 bases). Germline V gene sequence: CDR1 MNHNS, CDR2 SASEGT. The CDR3 has 13 amino acids. The V end was cut by 6 bases, the J end by 3 bases, with 8 bases between. The DNA for the CDR3 is TGTGCCAGCAGCAGGGTGGCTAATGAAAAACTGTTTTTT. Translating it yields CASSRVANEKLFF.